This TCR beta chain was profiled in a study of OX40 agonist ivuxolimab in advanced cancers. Looked up from germline, CDR1 is MNHEY and CDR2 is SVGAGI. V lost 4 bases to trimming and J lost 5 bases, with 14 bases between them. This CDR3 comprises 14 residues. Clones were sequenced by immunoSEQ multiplex PCR, and TCRdb holds only the in-frame ones, with some missing. The sample has tens of thousands of clones, 90% seen once. The chain links TRBV6-5 to TRBJ2-5; a possible D gene is TRBD2 (5 bases). Sequencing was performed on CD4+ or CD8+ T cells sorted from blood, taken in a trial of the OX40 agonist ivuxolimab. The sequence derives from an adult with an advanced solid tumor such as melanoma, head and neck, liver or kidney cancer. In DNA form, the CDR3 reads TGTGCCAGCAGTTCATCCCTAGCTGGTGAGACCCAGTACTTC. Encoded protein: CASSSSLAGETQYF.